This is a list of T cell receptor beta chains from one sample in a study of CD8 T cells in Susac syndrome. MiXCR was run by TCRdb on the immunoSEQ multiplex PCR reads, yielding one entry per CDR3 protein. The profile shows approximately 270,000 distinct CDR3 sequences, just over 90% of them singletons. Sequences were obtained from CD4+ T cells from PBMCs. These receptors came from a human donor with multiple sclerosis. Both conserved end residues are part of each CDR3. The D gene is left open where the match is weak. Clone size is given for some rows only: seen once, a few or many times, or a class if the clone is expanded.

size: -; V: TRBV10-3; D: -; J: TRBJ1-1; DNA: TGTGCCATCAGTGTTCGGCAGAACACTGAAGCTTTCTTT; CDR3: CAISVRQNTEAFF
size: -; V: TRBV6-6; D: TRBD1; J: TRBJ2-6; DNA: TGTGCCAGCAGTGGGACAGGGTTTGCTGGGGCCAACGTCCTGACTTTC; CDR3: CASSGTGFAGANVLTF
size: -; V: TRBV10-3; D: -; J: TRBJ2-5; DNA: TGTGCCATCAGTGATCCGGGCAGGTACCAAGAGACCCAGTACTTC; CDR3: CAISDPGRYQETQYF
size: -; V: TRBV5-1; D: -; J: TRBJ2-3; DNA: TGCGCCAGCAGCTCAGGACAGATCACAGATACGCAGTATTTT; CDR3: CASSSGQITDTQYF
size: -; V: TRBV10-2; D: TRBD2; J: TRBJ2-7; DNA: TGCGCCAGCAGTACTAGCGGGGGCCACGAGCAGTACTTC; CDR3: CASSTSGGHEQYF
size: -; V: TRBV3-1; D: -; J: TRBJ1-6; DNA: TGTGCCAGCAGCCGGACAGATAATTCACCCCTCCACTTT; CDR3: CASSRTDNSPLHF
size: -; V: TRBV12-3/TRBV12-4; D: -; J: TRBJ1-5; DNA: TGTGCCAGCCGAGCATACCCCTTCTTAGGGAGCAATCAGCCCCAGCATTTT; CDR3: CASRAYPFLGSNQPQHF
size: -; V: TRBV7-2; D: -; J: TRBJ2-2; DNA: TGTGCCAGTCGCTCGGGCCACTTGTGGCTGAACACCGGGGAGCTGTTTTTT; CDR3: CASRSGHLWLNTGELFF
size: -; V: TRBV6-1; D: -; J: TRBJ2-7; DNA: TGTGCCAGCAGTGTCGCTAGGAAGCCTCCCGGCGAGCAGTACTTC; CDR3: CASSVARKPPGEQYF
size: -; V: TRBV3-1; D: -; J: TRBJ1-1; DNA: TGTGCCAGCAGCCAACTTTGGGGGGGATCCACTGAAGCTTTCTTT; CDR3: CASSQLWGGSTEAFF
size: -; V: TRBV10-2; D: -; J: TRBJ2-3; DNA: TGCGCCAGCAGGTCCTTCACAGATACGCAGTATTTT; CDR3: CASRSFTDTQYF
size: -; V: TRBV3-1; D: -; J: TRBJ1-2; DNA: TGTGCCAGCAGCCAAGCGGACACCTATGGCTACACCTTC; CDR3: CASSQADTYGYTF
size: -; V: TRBV3-1; D: TRBD1; J: TRBJ1-6; DNA: TGTGCCAGCAGCCAAGGACAGGGGGGTTCACCCCTCCACTTT; CDR3: CASSQGQGGSPLHF
size: once; V: TRBV5-1; D: -; J: TRBJ1-4; DNA: TGCGCCAGCAGCACTAACCGGGACGGGAATGAAAAACTGTTTTTT; CDR3: CASSTNRDGNEKLFF
size: -; V: TRBV19; D: -; J: TRBJ1-1; DNA: TGTGCCAGTAGGTGGACAGCTGACACTGAAGCTTTCTTT; CDR3: CASRWTADTEAFF
size: -; V: TRBV7-9; D: -; J: TRBJ2-1; DNA: TGTGCCAGCAGCTTAGTAGGCTTAGCTTACAATGAGCAGTTCTTC; CDR3: CASSLVGLAYNEQFF
size: -; V: TRBV5-8; D: -; J: TRBJ2-7; DNA: TGTGCCAGCAGCTTGGGCCCAGCCTACGAGCAGTACTTC; CDR3: CASSLGPAYEQYF
size: once; V: TRBV20-1; D: -; J: TRBJ1-2; DNA: TGCAGTGCTAAGTGGGTCAAACTCAGGGGAGAGATCGGCTACACCTTC; CDR3: CSAKWVKLRGEIGYTF
size: -; V: TRBV5-1; D: TRBD1; J: TRBJ1-1; DNA: TGCGCCAGCAGCCCTACACAGGGGCCCTTGAACACTGAAGCTTTCTTT; CDR3: CASSPTQGPLNTEAFF
size: -; V: TRBV12-3/TRBV12-4; D: -; J: TRBJ1-5; DNA: TGTGCCAGCAGCCCCGAGGGTAATAGCAATCAGCCCCAGCATTTT; CDR3: CASSPEGNSNQPQHF
size: -; V: TRBV19; D: TRBD2; J: TRBJ2-1; DNA: TGTGCCAGTCGGACTAGCGGGAATTACAATGAGCAGTTCTTC; CDR3: CASRTSGNYNEQFF
size: -; V: TRBV14; D: TRBD1; J: TRBJ1-3; DNA: TGTGCCAGCAGCCCCACGACAGGGTGGGGAAACACCATATATTTT; CDR3: CASSPTTGWGNTIYF
size: -; V: TRBV25-1; D: -; J: TRBJ2-1; DNA: TGTGCCAGCAGTGCAAGATCCTCCTACAATGAGCAGTTCTTC; CDR3: CASSARSSYNEQFF
size: once; V: TRBV19; D: -; J: TRBJ2-2; DNA: TGTGCCAGTAGTAGCGGGGCCAACGGGGAGCTGTTTTTT; CDR3: CASSSGANGELFF
size: -; V: TRBV30; D: -; J: TRBJ1-2; DNA: TGTGCCTGGAGCACAACCAACTATGGCTACACCTTC; CDR3: CAWSTTNYGYTF
size: -; V: TRBV20-1; D: -; J: TRBJ1-2; DNA: TGCAGTGCTAGAGATTATTCAGGGGTAGTAGGTGGCTACACCTTC; CDR3: CSARDYSGVVGGYTF
size: -; V: TRBV4-1; D: -; J: TRBJ1-6; DNA: TGCGCCAGCAGCCAAGAACTTGGCAGGGGTTCACCCCTCCACTTT; CDR3: CASSQELGRGSPLHF
size: once; V: TRBV13; D: -; J: TRBJ2-3; DNA: TGTGCCAGCAGCCCTCGACTAGTCACCCTGGTCACAGATACGCAGTATTTT; CDR3: CASSPRLVTLVTDTQYF
size: -; V: TRBV29-1; D: -; J: TRBJ2-7; DNA: TGCAGCGTTGAAGATAGGGACGGGAGCTCCTACGAGCAGTACTTC; CDR3: CSVEDRDGSSYEQYF
size: -; V: TRBV27; D: -; J: TRBJ2-3; DNA: TGTGCCAGCAGTTTCGCTAGCGCTAGCACAGATACGCAGTATTTT; CDR3: CASSFASASTDTQYF
size: -; V: TRBV29-1; D: -; J: TRBJ1-1; DNA: TGCAGCGTCTTAGGGGGGGAGCCCGAAGCTTTCTTT; CDR3: CSVLGGEPEAFF
size: -; V: TRBV23-1; D: TRBD1; J: TRBJ1-2; DNA: TGCGCCAGCAGTCAAACTGAGACAGGGGCTTCTTCCTATGGCTACACCTTC; CDR3: CASSQTETGASSYGYTF
size: -; V: TRBV25-1; D: TRBD2; J: TRBJ2-3; DNA: TGTGCCAGCTTCCCCTGCAGGACTAGCGGGAGCTGGGGCAGCGGCCCAGATACGCAGTATTTT; CDR3: CASFPCRTSGSWGSGPDTQYF
size: -; V: TRBV3-1; D: -; J: TRBJ2-6; DNA: TGTGCCAGCAGCCAAGAATCGCAGGGAGGCTCTGGGGCCAACGTCCTGACTTTC; CDR3: CASSQESQGGSGANVLTF
size: -; V: TRBV6-1; D: -; J: TRBJ2-3; DNA: TGTGCCAGCAGTGAATGGGTCAGAGCAGCCACAGATACGCAGTATTTT; CDR3: CASSEWVRAATDTQYF
size: -; V: TRBV6-6; D: -; J: TRBJ2-5; DNA: TGTGCCAGCAGTTTCCGGGACCCCCAAGAGACCCAGTACTTC; CDR3: CASSFRDPQETQYF
size: -; V: TRBV28; D: -; J: TRBJ1-1; DNA: -; CDR3: CASSPPVGRGIF
size: -; V: TRBV5-1; D: TRBD2; J: TRBJ2-1; DNA: TGCGCCAGCAGCACACTAGCGGGAGAAGGCAATGAGCAGTTCTTC; CDR3: CASSTLAGEGNEQFF
size: -; V: TRBV4-2; D: -; J: TRBJ1-4; DNA: TGTGCCAGCAGCCAAGTGGACAGTTCCGATTGGTTACTGTTTTTT; CDR3: CASSQVDSSDWLLFF
size: -; V: TRBV7-9; D: -; J: TRBJ1-1; DNA: TGTGCCAGCAGCCGATCCCGGTTGGAGACTGAAGCTTTCTTT; CDR3: CASSRSRLETEAFF
size: -; V: TRBV5-5; D: -; J: TRBJ1-6; DNA: TGTGCCAGCAGCTTGGCCGGGTCGACGGCGAATTCACCCCTCCACTTT; CDR3: CASSLAGSTANSPLHF
size: -; V: TRBV4-1; D: -; J: TRBJ1-3; DNA: TGCGCCAGCAGCCTGGGCTCAATCTCTGGAAACACCATATATTTT; CDR3: CASSLGSISGNTIYF
size: -; V: TRBV5-1; D: -; J: TRBJ2-5; DNA: TGCGCCAGCAGCTTTGGGGTCTCCCAAGAGACCCAGTACTTC; CDR3: CASSFGVSQETQYF
size: -; V: TRBV12-3/TRBV12-4; D: TRBD1; J: TRBJ2-4; DNA: TGTGCCAGTGTATCGACAGGGACAAACATTCAGTACTTC; CDR3: CASVSTGTNIQYF
size: -; V: TRBV3-1; D: -; J: TRBJ1-2; DNA: TGTGCCAGCAGCCAAGGGATCGGCCCCTATGGCTACACCTTC; CDR3: CASSQGIGPYGYTF
size: -; V: TRBV7-3; D: TRBD1; J: TRBJ1-6; DNA: TGTGCCAGCAGCTTAGAGACAGGGGTTTCACCCCTCCACTTT; CDR3: CASSLETGVSPLHF
size: -; V: TRBV5-1; D: TRBD1; J: TRBJ2-1; DNA: TGCGCCAGCAGCCCGGGACAGGGTAAAGCTGAGCAGTTCTTC; CDR3: CASSPGQGKAEQFF
size: -; V: TRBV28; D: -; J: TRBJ1-4; DNA: TGTGCCAGCATCAGGCAGTCTAATGAAAAACTGTTTTTT; CDR3: CASIRQSNEKLFF
size: -; V: TRBV9; D: -; J: TRBJ2-7; DNA: TGTGCCAGCAGCCCTAGACAGGAGAGCTCCTACGAGCAGTACTTC; CDR3: CASSPRQESSYEQYF
size: -; V: TRBV30; D: -; J: TRBJ1-5; DNA: TGTGCCTGGGGACGGTGGAGCAATCAGCCCCAGCATTTT; CDR3: CAWGRWSNQPQHF
size: -; V: TRBV5-4; D: -; J: TRBJ2-7; DNA: TGTGCCAGCAGCTTAAAAACCCCAGGGATGTTTGGCGAGCAGTACTTC; CDR3: CASSLKTPGMFGEQYF
size: -; V: TRBV15; D: -; J: TRBJ2-5; DNA: TGTGCCACCAGCAGCCCAAACCGGGGTTCGGAGACCCAGTACTTC; CDR3: CATSSPNRGSETQYF
size: -; V: TRBV7-9; D: -; J: TRBJ1-6; DNA: TGTGCCACCGTCCCCTTCTACTATAATTCACCCCTCCACTTT; CDR3: CATVPFYYNSPLHF
size: -; V: TRBV29-1; D: -; J: TRBJ1-3; DNA: TGCAGCGTTAGAGTCTCTGGAAACACCATATATTTT; CDR3: CSVRVSGNTIYF
size: once; V: TRBV28; D: -; J: TRBJ2-7; DNA: TGTGCCAGCCGGGACAAACCCTACGAGCAGTACTTC; CDR3: CASRDKPYEQYF
size: -; V: TRBV24-1; D: TRBD1; J: TRBJ2-2; DNA: TGTGCCACCAGTGAGGACAGGCCTTCGACCACCGGGGAGCTGTTTTTT; CDR3: CATSEDRPSTTGELFF
size: -; V: TRBV29-1; D: -; J: TRBJ2-1; DNA: TGCAGCGTTGAACCCGGACCCAATGAGCAGTTCTTC; CDR3: CSVEPGPNEQFF
size: -; V: TRBV2; D: -; J: TRBJ1-5; DNA: TGTGCCAGCAGTGACAGGTCAGCTCCCAATCAGCCCCAGCATTTT; CDR3: CASSDRSAPNQPQHF